The entry below gives a single T cell receptor (beta chain) sequence along with its context. Other nucleotide sequences from this sample produce the same CDR3. CDR3 length: 15 residues. Trimming at V came to 0 bases and at J to 8 bases, leaving 4 bases not matched to a gene. Germline CDR1 reads SGDLS; CDR2 reads YYNGEE. Investigators spread the genomic DNA of each subset evenly over several immunoSEQ plates. Profiled with immunoSEQ multiplex PCR; TCRdb holds only in-frame clones, not every one. The table has 1,100,000 or so clones, 75% to 85% seen once. The data are from a study of shared clonotypes between healthy human individuals. Study-level background: A couple of women and three men aged 18 to 49 made up the donors.

Healthy adults negative for HIV, lacking recent acute infections or vaccinations, served as donors. The sequenced sample consisted of memory CD4+ T cells from PBMCs. Subset of the sample: CD45RA-negative fraction. The rearrangement uses TRBV9 and TRBJ1-4; TRBD1 matches at 10 bases. The clonotype originates from a man in his late teens or twenties in good health. Some clones in this sample may be carry-over from other donors' samples. The CDR3: CASSVAGTGEEKLFF. In DNA, the CDR3 is TGTGCCAGCAGCGTAGCGGGGACAGGGGAAGAAAAACTGTTTTTT. The full variable domain, completed using reference TRBV9 and TRBJ1-4, is DSGVTQTPKHLITATGQRVTLRCSPRSGDLSVYWYQQSLDQGLQFLIQYYNGEERAKGNILERFSAQQFPDLHSELNLSSLELGDSALYFCASSVAGTGEEKLFFGSGTQLSVL.